The entry below describes one TCR beta chain. Labeling with CFSE marked 200,000 responder cells, which were plated with 200,000 irradiated, violet-dye-labeled stimulator cells. Once the reaction had ended, proliferating CFSE-low CD3+CD4+ and CD3+CD8+ responders were sorted. The data belong to a study of graft-versus-host responses after intestinal transplantation. Study-wide background: Recipients were all induced with anti-thymocyte globulin, then given tacrolimus and steroids for 2 to 4 years. General study findings and limits: Clonal ratios of graft-versus-host to host-versus-graft in allografts were high for patients exhibiting graft-donor T cell macrochimerism. Investigators detected GvH clones in recipient marrow, with some emerging earlier in ileum or blood.

Data came from immunoSEQ multiplex PCR; TCRdb stores just in-frame clones and leaves some out. Here the sample spans some 10,000 clones, 36% being singletons. Sequenced here: alloreactive CD8+ T cells from a mixed lymphocyte reaction culture, sampled before intestinal transplant. The sample's subset: CFSE-low proliferating T cells sorted from approximately 6-day pre-transplant mixed lymphocyte reaction (GvH or HvG direction). This clonotype was sampled from a human patient who received an intestinal transplant.

The DNA of the CDR3 is TGTGCCAGCAGTCCCCCCGGACAGGGGCACTGGGAGAGCATTCAGTACTTC. Translated: CASSPPGQGHWESIQYF. This chain links TRBV28 with TRBJ2-4, with 9 bases matching TRBD1. The CDR3 is 17 amino acids. Germline CDR1 MDHEN, CDR2 SYDVKM. Trimming cost V 5 bases and J 9 bases; bases outside gene matches: 17.